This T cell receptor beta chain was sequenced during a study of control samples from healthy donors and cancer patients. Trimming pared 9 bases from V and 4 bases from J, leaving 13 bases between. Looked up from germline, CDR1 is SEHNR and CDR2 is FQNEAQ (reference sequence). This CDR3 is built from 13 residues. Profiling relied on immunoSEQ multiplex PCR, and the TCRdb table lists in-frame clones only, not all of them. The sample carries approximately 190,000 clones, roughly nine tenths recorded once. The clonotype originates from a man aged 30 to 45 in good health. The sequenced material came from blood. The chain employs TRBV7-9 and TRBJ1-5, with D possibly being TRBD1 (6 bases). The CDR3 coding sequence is TGTGCCAGTTCCGGGACATCTAATCAGCCCCAGCATTTT. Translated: CASSGTSNQPQHF.